The clone carrying this TCR beta chain was observed a few times. Its antigen is as yet unknown. TCRdb called the 5' RACE reads again in MiXCR, with one record for every CDR3 protein. The repertoire holds about 61,000 distinct CDR3 sequences, with less than 14% as singletons. This sample stems from a study of early T cells in non-severe SARS-CoV-2 infection. General study findings and limits: VDJdb matching favored anti-spike CD8 responses, missing private and CD4 specificities.

The V gene lost 7 bases and the J gene lost 1 base, with 16 bases spanning the gap. Germline values: CDR1 LGHDT, CDR2 YNNKEL (reference sequence). There are 15 residues in the CDR3. This sequence originates from an adult who was a healthcare worker with PCR-confirmed SARS-CoV-2 infection or an uninfected control (not recorded which). Input material: whole blood. This chain uses TRBV3-1 with TRBJ1-1; weak D call: TRBD1 (5 bases). Here the CDR3 reads CASTPRAGRNTEAFF. The CDR3 DNA is TGTGCCAGCACCCCCCGGGCAGGGCGGAACACTGAAGCTTTCTTT. Full variable domain (rest looked up from reference TRBV3-1 and TRBJ1-1): DTAVSQTPKYLVTQMGNDKSIKCEQNLGHDTMYWYKQDSKKFLKIMFSYNNKELIINETVPNRFSPKSPDKAHLNLHINSLELGDSAVYFCASTPRAGRNTEAFFGQGTRLTVV.